What follows are 29 T cell receptor beta chains derived from one specimen sequenced in a study of T cell changes during pregnancy in multiple sclerosis. The table came from immunoSEQ multiplex PCR; TCRdb's copy has only in-frame clones and leaves some out. The table lists 40,000 to 50,000 clones, around 94% of them singletons. The sample consisted of CD4+ T cells from peripheral blood mononuclear cells, taken in the third trimester of pregnancy. These receptors were collected from a female donor with multiple sclerosis, enrolled in a pregnancy study.

J is TRBJ2-5 and V is TRBV29-1, with TRBD1 matching over 7 bases. CDR1 SQVTM and CDR2 ANQGSEA come from the germline V gene. The CDR3 covers 14 residues. The V and J ends lost 6 bases and 5 bases, in that order; junction bases with no gene match: 12. This CDR3 reads CSVLSTGYVETQYF. In DNA, the CDR3 is TGCAGCGTACTCTCGACAGGGTATGTGGAGACCCAGTACTTC.

The J gene is TRBJ2-7, the V gene TRBV7-3; TRBD2 aligns across 13 bases. This CDR3 comprises 16 residues. Germline CDR1 is SGHTA and CDR2 is FQGTGA. The V gene end was trimmed by 6 bases and the J gene end by 1 base; junction bases not matched to a gene: 6. The CDR3 loop reads CASSPGGLAGSYEQYF. The CDR3, as DNA: TGTGCCAGCAGTCCCGGGGGACTAGCGGGGTCCTACGAGCAGTACTTC.

The CDR3 here is CASSQQGLDTQYF. The CDR3 bases are TGTGCCAGCAGCCAGCAGGGGCTAGATACGCAGTATTTT. V gene TRBV4-2 combines with J gene TRBJ2-3, with D perhaps TRBD1 (6 bases). The CDR3 runs to 13 residues. The germline V gene encodes CDR1 LGHNA and CDR2 YNFKEQ. Trimming cost V 3 bases and J 5 bases, with 9 bases left between them.

This clone appeared once. The chain recombines TRBV29-1 with TRBJ2-5, with 7 positions matching TRBD2. The CDR3 has 14 residues. Looked up from germline, CDR1 is SQVTM and CDR2 is ANQGSEA. Losses at the gene ends were 8 bases for V and 0 bases for J; bases not matched to a gene: 9. Written as DNA, the CDR3 is TGCAGCACCAAGGTGGGGGGGAACCAAGAGACCCAGTACTTC. Amino acid sequence: CSTKVGGNQETQYF.

The chain recombines TRBV14 with TRBJ1-3, with D perhaps TRBD1 (5 bases). Trimming shortened V by 3 bases and J by 0 bases, and 9 bases separated the two germline ends. The CDR3 spans 15 residues. Germline-derived CDR1 and CDR2 are SGHDN and FVKESK. DNA of the CDR3: TGTGCCAGCAGCCACCGACAGAGCTCTGGAAACACCATATATTTT. As protein: CASSHRQSSGNTIYF.

The rearrangement uses TRBV10-3 and TRBJ1-4; TRBD1 matches at 8 bases. V gave up 9 bases and J gave up 8 bases; unmatched junction bases: 5. The CDR3 is made up of 12 amino acids. CDR1 is ENHRY and CDR2 is SYGVKD in the germline V gene. The CDR3 here is CAIGQGLEKLFF. Here the CDR3 DNA reads TGTGCCATTGGACAGGGACTGGAAAAACTGTTTTTT.

This clone was picked up one time. This rearrangement joins TRBV10-3 to TRBJ1-1; no clear D. Per germline, CDR1 ENHRY and CDR2 SYGVKD. CDR3 length equals 11 residues. Between the trimmed V and J ends, which lost 8 bases and 1 base, there was a span of 5 bases. CDR3 in amino acids: CAIGQNTEAFF. CDR3 nucleotides: TGTGCCATCGGGCAGAACACTGAAGCTTTCTTT.

This chain uses TRBV30 with TRBJ1-2; the D gene is possibly TRBD1 (5 bases). V was clipped by 3 bases and J by 2 bases, with 7 bases between them. Germline assignment: CDR1 GTSNPN and CDR2 SVGIG (reference sequence). This CDR3 region has 12 residues. The CDR3 bases are TGTGCCTGGAGAAGGGGAAACTATGGCTACACCTTC. As protein: CAWRRGNYGYTF.

The chain uses TRBV7-3 and TRBJ2-2; 11 bases line up with TRBD1. This CDR3 spans 17 amino acids. V trimming: 0 bases; J trimming: 7 bases; junction bases outside the gene matches: 7. Germline CDR1 SGHTA, CDR2 FQGTGA. The CDR3 bases are TGTGCCAGCAGCTTAACAGGAGGACAGGGGGCGGGCGGGGAGCTGTTTTTT. Protein sequence: CASSLTGGQGAGGELFF.

The chain carries TRBV11-2 and TRBJ2-3, with 7 bases aligning to TRBD2. The CDR3 has 15 residues. Trimming at V came to 5 bases and at J to 3 bases, leaving 8 bases not matched to a gene. Per germline, CDR1 SGHAT and CDR2 FQNNGV. This chain's CDR3 is CASSPVWGGTDTQYF. The CDR3 coding sequence is TGTGCCAGCAGCCCCGTGTGGGGGGGGACAGATACGCAGTATTTT.

The table lists this clone with many counts. The gene calls are TRBV6-4 and TRBJ2-3; tentatively, D is TRBD2 (5 bases). Germline V lookup: CDR1 MRHNA, CDR2 SNTAGT. This CDR3 contains 13 residues. Trimming left V 5 bases short and J 11 bases short, with 17 bases between. CDR3 coding DNA: TGTGCCAGCAGTAGCGCCCCAGGAGGCTTGCAGTATTTT. This gives the protein CASSSAPGGLQYF.

The J gene is TRBJ2-1, the V gene TRBV7-9; D is unclear. Trimming removed 5 bases at V and 0 bases at J, with 8 bases between. From germline, CDR1 is SEHNR and CDR2 FQNEAQ (reference sequence). The CDR3 extends over 14 amino acids. The CDR3 DNA sequence: TGTGCCAGCAGCCACAGTAGCTCCTACAATGAGCAGTTCTTC. It specifies CASSHSSSYNEQFF.

V gene TRBV28 combines with J gene TRBJ2-1; D is possibly TRBD2 (5 bases). The germline gives CDR1 MDHEN, CDR2 SYDVKM. Trimming pared 1 base from V and 9 bases from J, leaving 7 bases between. The CDR3 consists of 12 residues. CDR3 amino acids: CASSLLAFEQFF. As DNA, the CDR3 is TGTGCCAGCAGTTTATTAGCGTTTGAGCAGTTCTTC.

The chain is built from TRBV25-1 and TRBJ1-6; 7 nucleotides agree with TRBD1. CDR1 is MGHDK and CDR2 is SYGVNS in the germline V gene. The length of the CDR3 is 16 residues. Unmatched junction bases numbered 11, after V lost 6 bases and J lost 6 bases. In DNA, the CDR3 is TGTGCCAGCAGCCCAACTAACAGGGGAAGTAATTCACCCCTCCACTTT. Its protein is CASSPTNRGSNSPLHF.

V and J are TRBV5-1 and TRBJ2-3, with 11 bases that match TRBD2. The CDR3 consists of 17 residues. Germline V gene lookup returns CDR1 SGHRS and CDR2 YFSETQ. V was clipped by 4 bases and J by 4 bases; unmatched bases: 11. CDR3 DNA: TGCGCCAGCAGCCTCCCCCCACTAGCGGGAGTGGCAGATACGCAGTATTTT. It encodes CASSLPPLAGVADTQYF. The variable domain in full, with the rest retrieved from reference TRBV5-1 and TRBJ2-3, is KAGVTQTPRYLIKTRGQQVTLSCSPISGHRSVSWYQQTPGQGLQFLFEYFSETQRNKGNFPGRFSGRQFSNSRSEMNVSTLELGDSALYLCASSLPPLAGVADTQYFGPGTRLTVL.

The chain couples TRBV7-2 to TRBJ2-7; D possibly corresponds to TRBD1 (6 bases). Trimming shortened V by 0 bases and J by 6 bases, and 12 bases separated the two germline ends. The CDR3 covers 14 residues. The germline V gene has CDR1 SGHTA and CDR2 FQGNSA. The CDR3 DNA sequence: TGTGCCAGCAGCTTAGCAGTGGGGGCGGGCGAGCAGTACTTC. It is translated as CASSLAVGAGEQYF.

The chain has TRBV7-9 and TRBJ2-3; TRBD2 agrees at 8 bases. CDR1 and CDR2 (germline): SEHNR, FQNEAQ (reference sequence). The CDR3 sequence is 15 residues long. V lost 0 bases and J lost 3; bases outside the gene matches: 2. CDR3 nucleotide sequence: TGTGCCAGCAGCTTAGCGGGCGGGAGGACAGATACGCAGTATTTT. It translates to CASSLAGGRTDTQYF.

This clone was found once. The chain links TRBV5-1 to TRBJ2-3; 11 bases map to TRBD2. CDR1 SGHRS and CDR2 YFSETQ come from the germline V gene. The length of the CDR3 is 15 residues. V lost 5 bases, J lost 2 bases, and 4 bases stayed unmatched. For the CDR3, the DNA is TGCGCCAGCAGGAAGACTAGCGGGGTCACAGATACGCAGTATTTT. Protein product: CASRKTSGVTDTQYF.

This chain joins TRBV6-5 and TRBJ2-7; 8 nucleotides line up with TRBD2. Germline V lookup: CDR1 MNHEY, CDR2 SVGAGI. The CDR3 length is 13 residues. The V and J ends lost 4 bases and 3 bases, in that order; junction bases with no gene match: 2. CDR3 sequence reads: CASSSLAVYEQYF. The CDR3 region has the DNA TGTGCCAGCAGTTCACTAGCGGTCTACGAGCAGTACTTC.

This clone was found once. The chain is built from TRBV7-2 and TRBJ1-4; 7 positions match TRBD1. The junction had 10 bases not matched to a gene; V was cut back by 6 bases and J by 3 bases. CDR3 length: 16 residues. Per the germline V gene, CDR1 is SGHTA and CDR2 is FQGNSA. This CDR3 is CASRLQGQGANEKLFF. The CDR3 nucleotides are TGTGCCAGCAGGTTACAGGGGCAAGGGGCTAATGAAAAACTGTTTTTT.

The chain carries TRBV6-5 and TRBJ2-7; no clear D gene. V gave up 5 bases and J gave up 3 bases, with 5 bases separating them. The CDR3 is 11 residues long. Germline assignment: CDR1 MNHEY and CDR2 SVGAGI. CDR3 bases: TGTGCCAGCAGTGCAGACTACGAGCAGTACTTC. It codes for CASSADYEQYF.

The chain recombines TRBV28 with TRBJ1-4; no clear D. The CDR3 is made up of 13 amino acids. Germline values: CDR1 MDHEN, CDR2 SYDVKM. V was cut by 5 bases and J by 9 bases, with 13 bases left in between. The CDR3 here is CASSTRWEKKLFF. The CDR3 DNA is TGTGCCAGCAGTACCAGGTGGGAGAAAAAACTGTTTTTT. Based on the CDR3 plus reference TRBV28 and TRBJ1-4, the full variable domain is DVKVTQSSRYLVKRTGEKVFLECVQDMDHENMFWYRQDPGLGLRLIYFSYDVKMKEKGDIPEGYSVSREKKERFSLILESASTNQTSMYLCASSTRWEKKLFFGSGTQLSVL.

The chain has TRBV7-3 and TRBJ2-3, with 9 bases matching TRBD1. CDR1 is SGHTA, CDR2 FQGTGA, per germline. The CDR3 runs 16 residues. V lost 4 bases, J lost 3 bases, and 8 bases stayed unmatched. The CDR3 nucleotides read TGTGCCAGCAGCTCCTCCGGGACAGGGTCGACAGATACGCAGTATTTT. This translates into CASSSSGTGSTDTQYF.

This chain links TRBV19 with TRBJ1-1, with 10 bases fitting TRBD1. From germline, CDR1 is LNHDA and CDR2 SQIVND (reference sequence). The CDR3 loop spans 16 amino acids. The junction had 7 bases not matched to a gene; V was cut back by 5 bases and J by 1 base. CDR3: CASSVRQGATNTEAFF. CDR3 coding DNA: TGTGCCAGTAGTGTTCGACAGGGGGCGACGAACACTGAAGCTTTCTTT.

This sequence joins TRBV7-9 and TRBJ2-5; D is perhaps TRBD1 (5 bases). The CDR3 loop spans 15 amino acids. The germline V gene has CDR1 SEHNR and CDR2 FQNEAQ (reference sequence). V was clipped by 1 base and J by 1 base, with 10 bases between them. The DNA for the CDR3 is TGTGCCAGCAGCTTAGGACGACAGAGCCAAGAGACCCAGTACTTC. Its protein product is CASSLGRQSQETQYF.

The CDR3 region is CASSRQPQETQYF. In DNA form, the CDR3 reads TGTGCCAGCAGCCGACAGCCACAAGAGACCCAGTACTTC. V is TRBV6-6 and J is TRBJ2-5; D possibly corresponds to TRBD1 (5 bases). The CDR3 is 13 amino acids. Germline loops: CDR1 MNHNY, CDR2 SVGAGI (reference sequence). The V end was cut by 6 bases, the J end by 2 bases, with 10 bases between.

A single count supports this clone. The J gene is TRBJ1-3, the V gene TRBV4-2, with unresolved D. CDR3 length: 17 residues. Germline values: CDR1 LGHNA, CDR2 YNFKEQ. The germline V and J ends were trimmed by 3 bases and 0 bases, with 15 bases remaining between them. In DNA form, the CDR3 reads TGTGCCAGCAGCCAGGATCCCGGACTTATCTCTGGAAACACCATATATTTT. Translated: CASSQDPGLISGNTIYF.

The chain recombines TRBV2 with TRBJ2-5; D not resolved. In germline, CDR1 is SNHLY, CDR2 FYNNEI. The CDR3 is made up of 11 amino acids. Trimming pared 3 bases from V and 5 bases from J, leaving 4 bases between. CDR3 nucleotide sequence: TGTGCCAGCAGTGACGGGGAGACCCAGTACTTC. Its protein product is CASSDGETQYF. The variable domain in full, completed from reference TRBV2 and TRBJ2-5, reads EPEVTQTPSHQVTQMGQEVILRCVPISNHLYFYWYRQILGQKVEFLVSFYNNEISEKSEIFDDQFSVERPDGSNFTLKIRSTKLEDSAMYFCASSDGETQYFGPGTRLLVL.

The V and J genes are TRBV6-6 and TRBJ2-3; TRBD1 might be the D (6 bases). V lost 2 bases to trimming and J lost 0 bases, with 9 bases between them. The CDR3 contains 15 residues. Per germline, CDR1 MNHNY and CDR2 SVGAGI (reference sequence). The CDR3 loop is CASSYGQPSTDTQYF. The CDR3 nucleotides are TGTGCCAGCAGTTACGGACAGCCGAGCACAGATACGCAGTATTTT.